The sequence of this T cell receptor beta chain was determined in a study of OX40 agonist ivuxolimab in advanced cancers. Study-wide background: In this cohort, patients received ivuxolimab, an agonistic anti-OX40 (CD134) antibody. Treatment received earlier with anti-PD-1, anti-PD-L1 or anti-CTLA-4 agents was allowed, and 40% had some.

Germline CDR1 MDHEN, CDR2 SYDVKM. The length of the CDR3 is 13 residues. V dropped 7 bases and J dropped 3; count of bases not matched to a gene: 4. Of note for this clone: No antigen is known for it.

Overall study findings and caveats: Within 6 weeks, CD4+ and CD8+ blood T cells expanded clonally at 0.1 to 3.0 mg/kg. Nonresponders included some who also had low normalized T-cell clonal expansion.

The assay was immunoSEQ multiplex PCR, and TCRdb's table has in-frame clones only and misses some. Among 70,000 to 80,000 clones listed, 86% were seen once. The rearrangement links TRBV28 to TRBJ2-3; 7 bases match TRBD2. This receptor was obtained from an adult with an advanced solid tumor such as melanoma, head and neck, liver or kidney cancer. The source material was CD4+ or CD8+ T cells sorted from blood, sampled in a trial of the OX40 agonist ivuxolimab. The CDR3 region has the DNA TGTGCCAGCAAGGAGGGAGGGACAGATACGCAGTATTTT. It yields the protein CASKEGGTDTQYF.